This T cell receptor beta chain was observed in a study of blood T cell repertoires in COVID-19. Study overall: PBMCs, B-cell-depleted T cells, or T cells provided the cDNA or gDNA that made up the material.

The CDR3 contains 12 residues. V dropped 3 bases and J dropped 8 bases, with 11 bases sitting between them. CDR1 is DFQATT and CDR2 is SNEGSKA in the germline V gene (reference sequence). Generated by immunoSEQ multiplex PCR, the TCRdb table keeps only in-frame clones and is missing some. Here the sample spans 150,000 to 200,000 clones, 85% being singletons. The Seattle patients, enrolled during active infection, were followed longitudinally. The V gene is TRBV20-1, the J gene TRBJ2-1; tentative D call: TRBD2 (6 bases). The sequence came from a person aged 70 to 85 with COVID-19, enrolled during active disease. Sequencing used peripheral blood. CDR3 amino acids: CSASVLAHEQFF. DNA of the CDR3: TGCAGTGCTAGTGTACTAGCCCATGAGCAGTTCTTC.